This is a list of T cell receptor beta chains from one sample in a study of blood T cell repertoires in COVID-19. Sequencing used immunoSEQ multiplex PCR; TCRdb keeps in-frame clones, though not all of them. The sample holds more than 200,000 clones, around four fifths seen once. The sequencing input was peripheral blood. The receptors come from a woman in her 50s with acute or convalescent COVID-19. Both conserved end residues are trimmed from each CDR3.

V gene,J gene,CDR3 length,CDR3 protein
TRBV7-8,TRBJ1-2,11,ASRGERTAGYT
TRBV2,TRBJ2-3,11,ASQGLATDTQY
TRBV27,TRBJ1-4,14,ASSPGREEGYEKLF
TRBV18,TRBJ2-7,13,ASSRSAGDPYEQY
TRBV29-1,TRBJ2-1,13,SVEGTSGRNNEQF
TRBV28,TRBJ1-4,13,ASSGLDGSSRKLF
TRBV29-1,TRBJ1-4,13,SVGSTGTGNEKLF
TRBV7-2,TRBJ2-1,10,ASSLAFLVQF
TRBV6-2/TRBV6-3,TRBJ2-3,14,ASSSGLTGSADTQY
TRBV3-1/TRBV3-2,TRBJ2-7,12,ASSPSDRAYEQY
TRBV6-6,TRBJ2-7,13,ASSPRLAGHYEQY
TRBV18,TRBJ2-3,12,ASSPDRETDTQY
TRBV11-3,TRBJ2-1,12,ASSPGQIYNEQF
TRBV5-1,TRBJ1-5,14,ASSLTGTPSNQPQH
TRBV5-7,TRBJ2-7,15,ASSLAKVAGITYEQY
TRBV19,TRBJ2-6,14,ASSGLAGGRANVLT